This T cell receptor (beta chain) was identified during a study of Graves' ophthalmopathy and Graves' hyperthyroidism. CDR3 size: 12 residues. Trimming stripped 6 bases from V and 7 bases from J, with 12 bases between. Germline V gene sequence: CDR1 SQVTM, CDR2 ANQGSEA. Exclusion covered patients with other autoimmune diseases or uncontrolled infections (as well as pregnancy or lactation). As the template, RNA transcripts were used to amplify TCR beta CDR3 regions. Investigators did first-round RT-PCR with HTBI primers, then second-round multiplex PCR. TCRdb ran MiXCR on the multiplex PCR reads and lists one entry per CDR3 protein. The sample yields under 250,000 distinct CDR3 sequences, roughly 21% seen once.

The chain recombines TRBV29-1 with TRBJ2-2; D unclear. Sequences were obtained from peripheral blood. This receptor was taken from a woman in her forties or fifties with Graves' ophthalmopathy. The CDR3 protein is CSVVGSGGELFF. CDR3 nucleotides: TGCAGCGTGGTCGGGTCTGGCGGGGAGCTGTTTTTT.